This entry concerns a single T cell receptor beta chain. Germline is not matched at one junction end, which may reflect a read error. This sample is part of a study of T-cell reconstitution after alpha-beta-depleted transplantation in children. The TCRbeta library was prepared with unique molecular identifiers. TCRdb reprocessed the PCR reads via MiXCR and lists one record per CDR3 protein. The table lists 350,000 to 450,000 distinct CDR3 sequences, 13% of them singletons. The sequences come from PBMCs, collected from the stem cell graft. The sequence derives from a human donor who donated a stem cell graft to a child with Fanconi anemia.

This chain's CDR3 is CASSPRPLTGANEQFF. CDR3 DNA: TGTGCCAGCTCCCCACGACCCTTGACAGGGGCTAATGAGCAGTTCTTC. This rearrangement joins TRBV18 to TRBJ2-1; TRBD1 agrees at 8 bases. This CDR3 is 16 amino acids long. CDR1 and CDR2 (germline): KGHSH, LQKENI.